One sample yielded the 2 T cell receptor beta chains listed below, sequenced in a study of radiation and T cells in renal cell carcinoma. The protocol was immunoSEQ multiplex PCR, while the TCRdb copy is restricted to in-frame clones and leaves out a portion. Of around 170,000 clones in the sample, about 87% were seen once. Documented time point: blood 4 weeks post-SBRT, at nephrectomy. Treatment given: 15 Gy SBRT to primary tumor, nephrectomy 4 weeks later. Sample: blood, taken from a patient whose treatment included radiotherapy and nephrectomy. The source of these receptors is a woman aged 45-65 years with renal cell carcinoma.

This clone was detected only once. This chain joins TRBV14 and TRBJ2-4; possible D gene TRBD1, 5 bases. The CDR3 is 15 residues long. CDR1 and CDR2 (germline): SGHDN, FVKESK. Trimming took 8 bases from V and 2 from J, leaving 16 bases between them. CDR3 sequence reads: CASSPRGFTKNIQYF. The CDR3 DNA reads TGTGCCAGCTCTCCAAGGGGCTTTACCAAAAACATTCAGTACTTC.

In this sample, this clone turned up a few times. The same CDR3 can be traced to other DNA sequences in this sample. The chain joins TRBV30 to TRBJ1-1, with TRBD1 identical over 9 bases. The CDR3 loop spans 14 amino acids. CDR1 and CDR2 (germline): GTSNPN, SVGIG (reference sequence). Trimming cost V 0 bases and J 5 bases; bases outside gene matches: 4. CDR3 DNA: TGTGCCTGGAGTGTAGGACAGGGGACGACTGAAGCTTTCTTT. Translating it yields CAWSVGQGTTEAFF.